This T cell receptor beta chain was observed in a study of response to subunit inactivated influenza vaccine. The CDR3 loop spans 13 amino acids. Germline V lookup: CDR1 DFQATT, CDR2 SNEGSKA (reference sequence). V was cut by 6 bases and J by 4 bases, with 13 bases left in between. Using its own MiXCR run on the RT-PCR reads, TCRdb lists one record per CDR3 protein. The repertoire holds around 500,000 distinct CDR3 sequences, approximately 9.9% seen once, with roughly 12% in the top ten. This clonotype was detected a few times. V is TRBV20-1 and J is TRBJ1-3, with D possibly matching TRBD1 (6 bases). This TCR was sampled from a man between 50 and 59 years old who received an inactivated influenza vaccine. The sample was PBMCs from blood, taken roughly 47 days after vaccination. The CDR3 DNA follows: TGCAGTGCAGAGGGGGTAAACGGAAACACCATATATTTT. Its protein is CSAEGVNGNTIYF.